Listed below are T cell receptor beta chains from one sample, sequenced in a study of T cell responses to AZD1222 COVID-19 vaccine. Sequencing was performed with immunoSEQ multiplex PCR; in TCRdb, only in-frame clones are kept and a portion is missing. The top ten hold about 3.9% of the sample, which has around 94,000 clones, around nine tenths seen once. The sequences come from peripheral blood, collected on day 0 of AZD1222 vaccination. These receptors were obtained from an adult in good health. The CDR3 runs from the conserved cysteine through the conserved F or W. Fields, in order: clone size, J gene, D gene, V gene, CDR3 protein, CDR3 DNA. A D gene is named only where the DNA matches it firmly. For some rows the clone size is stated as once, few or many, or as a class when expanded; others skip it.

clone size: -; J gene: TRBJ2-5; D gene: TRBD2; V gene: TRBV10-2; CDR3 protein: CASRAGLAGPSTETQYF; CDR3 DNA: TGCGCCAGCAGGGCGGGACTAGCGGGGCCATCCACAGAGACCCAGTACTTC
clone size: -; J gene: TRBJ2-7; D gene: -; V gene: TRBV6-5; CDR3 protein: CASNGGYEQYF; CDR3 DNA: TGTGCCAGCAACGGAGGCTACGAGCAGTACTTC
clone size: -; J gene: TRBJ2-7; D gene: TRBD2; V gene: TRBV18; CDR3 protein: CASSPPAGRGDEQYF; CDR3 DNA: TGTGCCAGCTCACCACCGGCAGGGCGGGGGGACGAGCAGTACTTC
clone size: -; J gene: TRBJ2-5; D gene: TRBD1; V gene: TRBV5-1; CDR3 protein: CASVPTGGQETQYF; CDR3 DNA: TGCGCCAGCGTTCCAACAGGGGGTCAAGAGACCCAGTACTTC
clone size: -; J gene: TRBJ2-1; D gene: -; V gene: TRBV10-3; CDR3 protein: CAISVPPVRGGLSSYNEQFF; CDR3 DNA: TGTGCCATCAGTGTCCCCCCCGTCCGCGGGGGCCTAAGCTCCTACAATGAGCAGTTCTTC
clone size: -; J gene: TRBJ1-1; D gene: TRBD1; V gene: TRBV28; CDR3 protein: CASSLWGRGMNTEAFF; CDR3 DNA: TGTGCCAGCAGTTTATGGGGCAGGGGGATGAACACTGAAGCTTTCTTT
clone size: -; J gene: TRBJ1-4; D gene: -; V gene: TRBV3-1/TRBV3-2; CDR3 protein: CASSQGESGFNEKLFF; CDR3 DNA: TGTGCCAGCAGCCAGGGGGAGTCAGGGTTTAATGAAAAACTGTTTTTT
clone size: -; J gene: TRBJ2-2; D gene: TRBD2; V gene: TRBV29-1; CDR3 protein: CTHGGGSNTGELFF; CDR3 DNA: TGCACCCATGGGGGGGGGTCAAACACCGGGGAGCTGTTTTTT
clone size: -; J gene: TRBJ1-2; D gene: -; V gene: TRBV29-1; CDR3 protein: CSVESGTNYGYTF; CDR3 DNA: TGCAGCGTTGAATCTGGGACCAACTATGGCTACACCTTC
clone size: -; J gene: TRBJ2-7; D gene: TRBD2; V gene: TRBV11-2; CDR3 protein: CASSLPLAGPTSYEQYF; CDR3 DNA: TGTGCCAGCAGCCTCCCACTAGCGGGACCAACCTCCTACGAGCAGTACTTC
clone size: -; J gene: TRBJ2-1; D gene: TRBD1; V gene: TRBV7-9; CDR3 protein: CASSLEGQGRNEQFF; CDR3 DNA: TGTGCCAGCAGCTTAGAGGGACAGGGGAGGAATGAGCAGTTCTTC
clone size: -; J gene: TRBJ1-5; D gene: -; V gene: TRBV7-2; CDR3 protein: CASSGATNWPQHF; CDR3 DNA: TGTGCCAGCAGCGGGGCCACCAATTGGCCCCAGCATTTT
clone size: once; J gene: TRBJ1-2; D gene: TRBD1; V gene: TRBV6-5; CDR3 protein: CASSRDRGYGYTF; CDR3 DNA: TGTGCCAGCAGTCGGGACAGGGGGTATGGCTACACCTTC
clone size: once; J gene: TRBJ2-1; D gene: -; V gene: TRBV5-1; CDR3 protein: CASSLVLQGGNEQFF; CDR3 DNA: TGCGCCAGCAGCTTGGTGCTACAGGGAGGAAATGAGCAGTTCTTC
clone size: -; J gene: TRBJ1-6; D gene: -; V gene: TRBV5-1; CDR3 protein: CASSLGTDSYNSPLHF; CDR3 DNA: TGCGCCAGCAGCTTGGGGACGGACTCCTATAATTCACCCCTCCACTTT
clone size: -; J gene: TRBJ2-7; D gene: -; V gene: TRBV4-1; CDR3 protein: CASSQVAALNEQYF; CDR3 DNA: TGCGCCAGCAGCCAGGTGGCAGCTTTGAACGAGCAGTACTTC
clone size: -; J gene: TRBJ2-3; D gene: -; V gene: TRBV4-1; CDR3 protein: CASSRGNPSTDTQYF; CDR3 DNA: TGCGCCAGCAGCCGGGGAAACCCGAGCACAGATACGCAGTATTTT
clone size: -; J gene: TRBJ1-2; D gene: TRBD1; V gene: TRBV5-6; CDR3 protein: CASSFGTDTNYGYTF; CDR3 DNA: TGTGCCAGCAGTTTCGGGACAGATACTAACTATGGCTACACCTTC
clone size: -; J gene: TRBJ2-7; D gene: TRBD1; V gene: TRBV5-1; CDR3 protein: CASSLTTGDEQYF; CDR3 DNA: TGCGCCAGCAGCTTAACAACAGGGGACGAGCAGTACTTC
clone size: -; J gene: TRBJ1-1; D gene: -; V gene: TRBV9; CDR3 protein: CASSVTGLNTEAFF; CDR3 DNA: TGTGCCAGCAGCGTAACCGGCCTGAACACTGAAGCTTTCTTT
clone size: -; J gene: TRBJ2-3; D gene: -; V gene: TRBV2; CDR3 protein: CASSVGGDTQYF; CDR3 DNA: TGTGCCAGCAGTGTGGGGGGAGATACGCAGTATTTT
clone size: -; J gene: TRBJ1-2; D gene: -; V gene: TRBV5-6; CDR3 protein: CASSYPTENYGYTF; CDR3 DNA: TGTGCCAGCAGCTACCCGACTGAGAACTATGGCTACACCTTC
clone size: -; J gene: TRBJ1-1; D gene: -; V gene: TRBV6-5; CDR3 protein: CASSPRGGSTLKAFF; CDR3 DNA: TGTGCCAGCAGTCCCCGGGGGGGATCAACACTGAAAGCTTTCTTT
clone size: once; J gene: TRBJ1-1; D gene: TRBD1; V gene: TRBV2; CDR3 protein: CASRVDRVETEAFF; CDR3 DNA: TGTGCCAGCAGGGTAGACAGGGTCGAGACTGAAGCTTTCTTT
clone size: few; J gene: TRBJ2-1; D gene: TRBD2; V gene: TRBV29-1; CDR3 protein: CSVGTSGLSYNEQFF; CDR3 DNA: TGCAGCGTTGGGACTAGCGGCCTATCCTACAATGAGCAGTTCTTC
clone size: -; J gene: TRBJ1-5; D gene: -; V gene: TRBV7-2; CDR3 protein: CASSLDGSQPQHF; CDR3 DNA: TGTGCCAGCAGCTTAGATGGGAGTCAGCCCCAGCATTTT
clone size: -; J gene: TRBJ1-6; D gene: -; V gene: TRBV7-2; CDR3 protein: CASSLAGSYNSPLHF; CDR3 DNA: TGTGCCAGCAGCTTAGCAGGGTCGTATAATTCACCCCTCCACTTT
clone size: -; J gene: TRBJ1-2; D gene: TRBD1; V gene: TRBV5-1; CDR3 protein: CASSLIQGSANTF; CDR3 DNA: TGCGCCAGCAGCTTGATACAGGGGTCCGCCAACACCTTC
clone size: few; J gene: TRBJ2-7; D gene: -; V gene: TRBV5-1; CDR3 protein: CASSWADGGYEQYF; CDR3 DNA: TGCGCCAGCAGCTGGGCGGACGGGGGCTACGAGCAGTACTTC
clone size: -; J gene: TRBJ1-1; D gene: TRBD1; V gene: TRBV15; CDR3 protein: CATSRDRGRTEAFF; CDR3 DNA: TGTGCCACCAGCAGGGACAGGGGGCGGACTGAAGCTTTCTTT
clone size: -; J gene: TRBJ2-1; D gene: -; V gene: TRBV24-1; CDR3 protein: CATSDLSGGKDEQFF; CDR3 DNA: TGTGCCACCAGTGATTTATCCGGGGGCAAGGATGAGCAGTTCTTC
clone size: medium-sized; J gene: TRBJ2-7; D gene: -; V gene: TRBV5-1; CDR3 protein: CASSSPQFPTYEQYF; CDR3 DNA: TGCGCCAGCAGCTCCCCACAGTTCCCAACCTACGAGCAGTACTTC
clone size: -; J gene: TRBJ2-7; D gene: -; V gene: TRBV30; CDR3 protein: CAWSTGRPVTSF; CDR3 DNA: TGTGCCTGGAGTACCGGCAGGCCCGTAACATCCTTC
clone size: -; J gene: TRBJ1-6; D gene: -; V gene: TRBV27; CDR3 protein: CASSLTGLVAPLHF; CDR3 DNA: TGTGCCAGCAGTTTAACAGGGTTGGTTGCACCCCTCCACTTT
clone size: -; J gene: TRBJ2-1; D gene: -; V gene: TRBV5-6; CDR3 protein: CASSLPDRPDNEQFF; CDR3 DNA: TGTGCCAGCAGCTTACCCGATAGGCCCGACAATGAGCAGTTCTTC